The 29 T cell receptor beta chains given below trace back to one sample, sequenced in a study of T cell repertoires in cytomegalovirus infection. Via MiXCR, TCRdb re-called the reads, giving one row per CDR3 protein. Altogether about 260,000 distinct CDR3 sequences are present, 8% to 9.5% being singletons, with the ten largest covering approximately 16%. The sequenced material came from PBMCs. These receptor sequences come from a human donor in good health (CMV status not recorded). Some clones in this sample may be carry-over from other donors' samples.

This clonotype was observed at least ten times. V is TRBV12-3 or TRBV12-4 and J is TRBJ1-3; no clear D. Trimming pared 8 bases from V and 1 base from J, leaving 6 bases between. The CDR3 runs 12 residues. The CDR3 nucleotides are TGTGCCAGCCGCGATTCTGGAAACACCATATATTTT. Translated, it gives CASRDSGNTIYF.

The chain combines TRBV28 with TRBJ2-7, with TRBD1 matching over 8 bases. From germline, CDR1 is MDHEN and CDR2 SYDVKM. The CDR3 runs to 15 residues. V gave up 5 bases and J gave up 4 bases; unmatched junction bases: 10. The CDR3 DNA reads as TGTGCCAGCAGTGGGCAGGGGGCCCCCAGGTACGAGCAGTACTTC. Protein product: CASSGQGAPRYEQYF. The full variable domain, rest sourced from reference TRBV28 and TRBJ2-7, is DVKVTQSSRYLVKRTGEKVFLECVQDMDHENMFWYRQDPGLGLRLIYFSYDVKMKEKGDIPEGYSVSREKKERFSLILESASTNQTSMYLCASSGQGAPRYEQYFGPGTRLTVT.

This clonotype showed up many times. The chain carries TRBV7-2 and TRBJ2-7; 12 bases match TRBD2. Germline trimming cut 2 bases from V and 3 bases from J; bases unmatched to any gene: 2. The CDR3 spans 15 residues. The germline gives CDR1 SGHTA, CDR2 FQGNSA. The CDR3 sequence: CASSLQLAGGYEQYF. CDR3 DNA: TGTGCCAGCAGCTTACAACTAGCGGGAGGCTACGAGCAGTACTTC.

There are a few counts of this clonotype. V and J are TRBV27 and TRBJ1-1; possible D gene TRBD1, 5 bases. CDR1 MNHEY and CDR2 SMNVEV come from the germline V gene (reference sequence). The CDR3 loop spans 14 amino acids. V dropped 5 bases and J dropped 1 base, with 11 bases sitting between them. CDR3: CASSPGDGNTEAFF. The CDR3 region has the DNA TGTGCCAGCAGTCCCGGGGACGGGAACACTGAAGCTTTCTTT.

The sample holds many counts of this clonotype. The genes are TRBV7-6 and TRBJ2-2, with 8 bases identical to TRBD2. The germline V gene has CDR1 SGHVS and CDR2 FNYEAQ. The CDR3 runs 15 residues. J lost 6 bases, V lost 5 bases, and 8 bases had no gene match. The DNA for the CDR3 is TGTGCCAGCAGCCCAGGGACTAGTACGGCCGGGGAGCTGTTTTTT. This encodes CASSPGTSTAGELFF.

This clonotype came up many times. The CDR3 loop is CASSLAHVLTGELFF. CDR3 nucleotide sequence: TGTGCCAGCAGCTTAGCGCACGTATTGACCGGGGAGCTGTTTTTT. The rearrangement uses TRBV7-2 and TRBJ2-2; D unresolved. Trimming shortened V by 0 bases and J by 5 bases, and 10 bases separated the two germline ends. The CDR3 length is 15 residues. Per the germline V gene, CDR1 is SGHTA and CDR2 is FQGNSA.

This clonotype was detected ten times or more. The rearrangement uses TRBV7-2 and TRBJ1-2; D gene ambiguous. Germline-derived CDR1 and CDR2 are SGHTA and FQGNSA. The V gene lost 1 base and the J gene lost 8 bases, with 11 bases spanning the gap. The CDR3 extends over 13 amino acids. CDR3 nucleotides: TGTGCCAGCAGCTTAGACAGAACGCTCGGCTACACCTTC. Protein product: CASSLDRTLGYTF.

This clonotype was counted ten times or more. The gene calls are TRBV7-8 and TRBJ2-3; D is perhaps TRBD2 (6 bases). Trimming pared 0 bases from V and 2 bases from J, leaving 15 bases between. Germline V gene lookup returns CDR1 SGHVS and CDR2 FQNEAQ. The CDR3 sequence is 17 residues long. The CDR3 nucleotides read TGTGCCAGCAGCTTAGCGCGTGGAGGGCTTAACACAGATACGCAGTATTTT. Its protein is CASSLARGGLNTDTQYF.

There are many counts of this clonotype. CDR3 in DNA: TGTGCCAGCAGTACCCGACAGGCGCAGCCCCAGCATTTT. Its protein is CASSTRQAQPQHF. The chain links TRBV12-3 or TRBV12-4 to TRBJ1-5, with D possibly TRBD1 on 6 matching bases. CDR3 length equals 13 residues. The ends were cut back, 5 bases at V and 7 bases at J, with 12 bases in the middle.

This clonotype has more than one count but fewer than ten. The gene calls are TRBV7-2 and TRBJ1-5; a weak D match, TRBD1 (5 bases). Germline V gives CDR1 SGHTA, CDR2 FQGNSA. Trimming took off 1 base at V and 4 bases at J, with 14 bases between the two ends. The CDR3 covers 16 residues. The CDR3 sequence is CASSLERQFMNQPQHF. DNA of the CDR3: TGTGCCAGCAGCTTAGAGAGACAGTTTATGAATCAGCCCCAGCATTTT.

The sample holds many counts of this clonotype. V and J are TRBV28 and TRBJ2-5, with 8 bases identical to TRBD2. J was trimmed by 3 bases and V by 5 bases; bases with no gene match: 8. This CDR3 contains 15 residues. Germline V CDR1 and CDR2: MDHEN, SYDVKM. The CDR3 sequence: CASSPREGGKETQYF. CDR3 bases: TGTGCCAGCAGTCCCCGGGAGGGGGGAAAAGAGACCCAGTACTTC.

This clonotype was picked up many times. CDR3 region: CASSPGTGRGETQYF. For the CDR3, the DNA is TGTGCCAGCAGCCCGGGGACAGGGAGGGGAGAGACCCAGTACTTC. The chain has TRBV7-2 and TRBJ2-5; 9 bases are shared with TRBD1. J was trimmed by 4 bases and V by 5 bases; bases with no gene match: 8. This CDR3 is 15 amino acids long. Germline lookup yields CDR1 SGHTA and CDR2 FQGNSA.

This clonotype was picked up many times. This chain links TRBV20-1 with TRBJ1-4; D call uncertain. The germline CDR1 and CDR2 sequences are DFQATT and SNEGSKA (reference sequence). V lost 7 bases and J 8 bases, leaving 17 bases between the germline ends. This CDR3 has 13 amino acids. CDR3 amino acids: CSVSSGGEEKLFF. The CDR3 DNA follows: TGCAGTGTCAGCTCGGGAGGTGAGGAAAAACTGTTTTTT.

This clonotype has just a few counts. This chain joins TRBV4-3 and TRBJ2-1, with unresolved D. V lost 1 base, J lost 2 bases, and 6 bases lay in between. Germline-derived CDR1 and CDR2 are LGHNA and YSLEER. The CDR3 extends over 14 amino acids. The CDR3 DNA follows: TGCGCCAGCAGCCAAGGACTGGCCTACAATGAGCAGTTCTTC. Its protein is CASSQGLAYNEQFF.

The gene calls are TRBV14 and TRBJ2-7; D might be TRBD1 (6 bases). V was trimmed by 1 base and J by 0 bases, leaving 13 bases between them. Germline V gene data show CDR1 as SGHDN and CDR2 as FVKESK. This CDR3 spans 16 amino acids. The CDR3 DNA reads as TGTGCCAGCAGCCAAGGGGGACAACAGATCTCCTACGAGCAGTACTTC. This translates into CASSQGGQQISYEQYF.

About this clonotype: Just one base apart from a much larger clone, this may be a read error. The V call is TRBV7-6, the J call TRBJ1-2; D gene unclear. The CDR3 has 14 residues. The germline gives CDR1 SGHVS, CDR2 FNYEAQ. V was pared by 1 base and J by 6 bases, with 12 bases between. CDR3 nucleotide sequence: TGTGCCAGCAGCTTAGACCCGGGGATCCATGGCTACACCTTC. It codes for CASSLDPGIHGYTF.

As regards this clonotype: This may be a read error: a much more frequent sequence differs by one nucleotide. No conserved phenylalanine or tryptophan ends this CDR3, so it is likely a read error. This chain links TRBV7-2 with TRBJ2-5; 8 nucleotides agree with TRBD2. Per germline, CDR1 SGHTA and CDR2 FQGNSA. The trim removed 1 base at V and 1 base at J, leaving 14 bases unmatched. This CDR3 has 19 residues. The chain's CDR3 is CASSLVPAGALSPQETQYI. CDR3 coding DNA: TGTGCCAGCAGCTTAGTTCCAGCGGGAGCCCTATCCCCCCAAGAGACCCAGTACATC.

The V call is TRBV20-1, the J call TRBJ1-1, with TRBD1 as a possible D gene (6 bases). The CDR3 is made up of 12 amino acids. Germline lookup yields CDR1 DFQATT and CDR2 SNEGSKA (reference sequence). V was pared by 5 bases and J by 6 bases, with 13 bases between. The DNA of the CDR3 is TGCAGTGCTCCCAACAGGGCCCCTGAAGCTTTCTTT. Residues: CSAPNRAPEAFF.

This clonotype has at least ten counts. V is TRBV11-3 and J is TRBJ1-1, with TRBD1 identical over 10 bases. Unmatched junction bases numbered 5, after V lost 4 bases and J lost 6 bases. CDR1 and CDR2 (germline): SGHNT, YENEEA. The CDR3 is 14 residues long. The DNA for the CDR3 is TGTGCCAGCAGCTCCTTGACAGGGGGCTCTGAAGCTTTCTTT. It specifies CASSSLTGGSEAFF.

This clonotype came up many times. The chain recombines TRBV11-2 with TRBJ1-1; possible D gene TRBD1, 5 bases. Germline lookup yields CDR1 SGHAT and CDR2 FQNNGV. The CDR3 loop spans 16 amino acids. The V end lost 1 base, the J end lost 4 bases, and 16 bases lay between the germline ends. The CDR3 DNA is TGTGCCAGCAGCTTAGGCGTTGTCGGGGGAGGCACTGAAGCTTTCTTT. Translating it yields CASSLGVVGGGTEAFF.

At least ten counts were recorded for this clonotype. The chain couples TRBV7-8 to TRBJ2-1; no firm D call. The CDR3 has 14 amino acids. The germline gives CDR1 SGHVS, CDR2 FQNEAQ. The germline V and J ends were trimmed by 7 bases and 4 bases, with 14 bases remaining between them. The CDR3 protein is CASTLRALYNEQFF. The CDR3, as DNA: TGTGCCAGCACTCTACGGGCGTTATACAATGAGCAGTTCTTC.

Many counts were recorded for this clonotype. The chain couples TRBV11-3 to TRBJ2-1, with 11 bases fitting TRBD1. V lost 6 bases, J lost 8 bases, and 6 bases stayed unmatched. CDR1 and CDR2 (germline): SGHNT, YENEEA. CDR3 length: 14 amino acids. The CDR3 DNA sequence: TGTGCCAGCAGAGCTTGGACAGGGGGCGATGAGCAGTTCTTC. As protein: CASRAWTGGDEQFF.

This rearrangement joins TRBV20-1 to TRBJ2-7; 11 nucleotides line up with TRBD2. Germline CDR1 DFQATT, CDR2 SNEGSKA (reference sequence). The CDR3 totals 13 residues. Trimming at V came to 3 bases and at J to 5 bases, leaving 3 bases not matched to a gene. The CDR3 loop is CSASLLAGDEQYF. CDR3 coding DNA: TGCAGTGCTAGTCTACTAGCGGGGGACGAGCAGTACTTC.

Ten or more counts support this clonotype. The rearrangement links TRBV12-3 or TRBV12-4 to TRBJ2-1; 11 bases agree with TRBD2. The CDR3 contains 15 residues. The J segment lost 8 bases and the V segment lost 7 bases, leaving 10 bases of the junction unmatched. The DNA for the CDR3 is TGTGCCAGCACCAATCTAGCGGGGGGTAGAGATGAGCAGTTCTTC. This codes for CASTNLAGGRDEQFF.

This clonotype occurred many times. The chain recombines TRBV20-1 with TRBJ2-3; D is ambiguous. V shed 0 bases and J shed 2 bases, with 12 bases lying between them. This CDR3 is built from 15 residues. Germline V gives CDR1 DFQATT, CDR2 SNEGSKA (reference sequence). The CDR3 nucleotides are TGCAGTGCTAGAGATACCCAACAAATCACAGATACGCAGTATTTT. Translation: CSARDTQQITDTQYF.

This clonotype was counted ten times or more. The chain is built from TRBV7-2 and TRBJ1-5, with D possibly matching TRBD1 (5 bases). Trimming cost V 5 bases and J 3 bases, with 14 bases left between them. The germline CDR1 and CDR2 sequences are SGHTA and FQGNSA. This CDR3 spans 15 amino acids. The CDR3 is CASSAEGRFNQPQHF. The CDR3 nucleotides are TGTGCCAGCAGCGCCGAGGGACGGTTCAATCAGCCCCAGCATTTT.

The genes are TRBV20-1 and TRBJ2-5, with TRBD2 identical over 7 bases. Germline CDR1 DFQATT, CDR2 SNEGSKA (reference sequence). Losses at the gene ends were 3 bases for V and 2 bases for J; bases not matched to a gene: 6. This CDR3 region has 14 residues. CDR3 amino acids: CSASRGGGQETQYF. CDR3 DNA sequence: TGCAGTGCTAGCCGTGGCGGGGGTCAAGAGACCCAGTACTTC.

This clonotype was seen ten or more times. The genes are TRBV7-9 and TRBJ2-2; 7 bases match TRBD1. The germline V gene encodes CDR1 SEHNR and CDR2 FQNEAQ (reference sequence). CDR3 length: 16 amino acids. With 5 bases clipped from V and 4 bases from J, the junction kept 10 bases outside the gene matches. The CDR3 nucleotides are TGTGCCAGCAGCCGGGCACAGGGGCGAGGCACCGGGGAGCTGTTTTTT. Its protein is CASSRAQGRGTGELFF.

Many counts were recorded for this clonotype. The chain carries TRBV7-2 and TRBJ2-1, with 14 bases aligning to TRBD2. V was pared by 5 bases and J by 7 bases, with 31 bases of the junction left unmatched. Germline lookup yields CDR1 SGHTA and CDR2 FQGNSA. CDR3 size: 24 residues. The CDR3 region has the DNA TGTGCCAGCAGCCTCACCCTTGGGACTAGCGGGGGTAGCACGAACAAACCCAAAACAAATGAGCAGTTCTTC. Translated: CASSLTLGTSGGSTNKPKTNEQFF.